These 9 T cell receptor beta chains share one sample of origin, sequenced in a study of OX40 agonist ivuxolimab in advanced cancers. Sequenced by immunoSEQ multiplex PCR; TCRdb stores in-frame clones only, minus some. This table has approximately 35,000 clones, around 80% appearing once. The material sequenced was CD4+ or CD8+ T cells sorted from blood, taken in a trial of the OX40 agonist ivuxolimab. Every receptor here comes from an adult with an advanced solid tumor such as melanoma, head and neck, liver or kidney cancer.

The chain joins TRBV18 to TRBJ1-3, with a weak D call TRBD1 (5 bases). The ends were cut back, 2 bases at V and 0 bases at J, with 14 bases in the middle. Looked up from germline, CDR1 is KGHSH and CDR2 is LQKENI. The CDR3 is 17 amino acids. Here the CDR3 reads CASSPKIQGTSGNTIYF. The CDR3 region has the DNA TGTGCCAGCTCACCAAAAATCCAGGGCACCTCTGGAAACACCATATATTTT.

On this clone: One junction end disagrees with the germline gene, perhaps due to a read error. The gene calls are TRBV19 and TRBJ1-2; 7 positions agree with TRBD1. This CDR3 contains 11 residues. In germline, CDR1 is LNHDA, CDR2 SQIVND (reference sequence). This CDR3 is CASESRDRQSF. The DNA for the CDR3 is TGTGCCAGTGAGTCACGGGACAGACAGTCCTTC.

The V and J genes are TRBV6-6 and TRBJ2-1; 9 bases align to TRBD2. V lost 6 bases, J lost 5 bases, and 8 bases stayed unmatched. Germline V CDR1 and CDR2: MNHNY, SVGAGI (reference sequence). This CDR3 has 15 residues. The CDR3 spells CASRAGTSPHNEQFF. The CDR3 DNA sequence: TGTGCCAGCAGGGCCGGGACTAGCCCTCACAATGAGCAGTTCTTC.

This clone has just a few counts. DNA for the CDR3: TGTGCCAGCAGCCGCGGGGGGATCGCCTACGAGCAGTACTTC. Protein product: CASSRGGIAYEQYF. This chain links TRBV27 with TRBJ2-7; 8 bases fit TRBD2. The CDR3 spans 14 residues. Looked up from germline, CDR1 is MNHEY and CDR2 is SMNVEV (reference sequence). V trimming: 6 bases; J trimming: 2 bases; junction bases outside the gene matches: 6.

The V and J genes are TRBV28 and TRBJ1-2; D gene uncertain. The germline V and J ends were trimmed by 4 bases and 8 bases, with 11 bases remaining between them. The CDR3 contains 12 residues. From germline, CDR1 is MDHEN and CDR2 SYDVKM. CDR3 nucleotides: TGTGCCAGCAGTTCAGACATACGAGGCTACACCTTC. Translation: CASSSDIRGYTF.

J is TRBJ2-5 and V is TRBV9; D ambiguous. Trimming left V 4 bases short and J 2 bases short, with 15 bases between. Germline CDR1 reads SGDLS; CDR2 reads YYNGEE. This CDR3 comprises 15 residues. CDR3 amino acids: CASSPRPTSQETQYF. In nucleotides, the CDR3 is TGTGCCAGCAGCCCTCGGCCTACCTCACAAGAGACCCAGTACTTC. Using reference TRBV9 and TRBJ2-5 for the parts outside the CDR3, the full variable domain is DSGVTQTPKHLITATGQRVTLRCSPRSGDLSVYWYQQSLDQGLQFLIQYYNGEERAKGNILERFSAQQFPDLHSELNLSSLELGDSALYFCASSPRPTSQETQYFGPGTRLLVL.

This chain connects TRBV20-1 to TRBJ2-7; D gene unclear. The germline gives CDR1 DFQATT, CDR2 SNEGSKA (reference sequence). CDR3 length: 10 amino acids. Trimming removed 6 bases from V and 3 bases from J, with 6 bases in between. The CDR3 sequence: CSAQYYEQYF. DNA of the CDR3: TGCAGTGCGCAGTACTACGAGCAGTACTTC.

V usage is TRBV18 and J usage is TRBJ1-5; no clear D. In germline, CDR1 is KGHSH, CDR2 LQKENI. Trimming left V 1 base short and J 1 base short, with 5 bases between. CDR3 length: 14 amino acids. The CDR3 reads CASSPLGSNQPQHF. The CDR3 DNA reads as TGTGCCAGCTCACCACTTGGGAGCAATCAGCCCCAGCATTTT.

This clone came up a few times. A read error may account for a junction end that differs from germline. The rearrangement links TRBV2 to TRBJ1-6; TRBD1 matches at 7 bases. In germline, CDR1 is SNHLY, CDR2 FYNNEI. This CDR3 spans 12 amino acids. In nucleotides, the CDR3 is TGTGCCAGCAGCGAAGGGACAGCCACACATCACTTT. Protein: CASSEGTATHHF.